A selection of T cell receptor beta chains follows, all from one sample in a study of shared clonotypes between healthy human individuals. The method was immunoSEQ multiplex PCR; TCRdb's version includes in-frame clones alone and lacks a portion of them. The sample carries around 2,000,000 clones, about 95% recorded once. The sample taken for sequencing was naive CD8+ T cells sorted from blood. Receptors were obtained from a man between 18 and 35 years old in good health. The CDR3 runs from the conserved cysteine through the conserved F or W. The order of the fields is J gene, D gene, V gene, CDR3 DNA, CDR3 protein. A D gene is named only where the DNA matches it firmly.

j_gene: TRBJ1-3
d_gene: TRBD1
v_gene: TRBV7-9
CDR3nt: TGTGCCAGCAGCGCACAGGGGAGGGACTCTGGAAACACCATATATTTT
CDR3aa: CASSAQGRDSGNTIYF

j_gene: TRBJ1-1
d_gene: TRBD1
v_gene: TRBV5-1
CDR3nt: TGCGCCAGCAGCTTTCACAGGGGAGGCACTGAAGCTTTCTTT
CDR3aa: CASSFHRGGTEAFF

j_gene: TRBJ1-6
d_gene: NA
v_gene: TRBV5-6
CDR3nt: TGTGCCAGCAGCTTGGCGCCAGGCTGGGGGAATTCACCCCTCCACTTT
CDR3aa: CASSLAPGWGNSPLHF

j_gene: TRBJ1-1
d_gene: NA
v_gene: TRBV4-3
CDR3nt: TGCGCCAGCAGCCTCGACGAAGGTTACACTGAAGCTTTCTTT
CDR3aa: CASSLDEGYTEAFF

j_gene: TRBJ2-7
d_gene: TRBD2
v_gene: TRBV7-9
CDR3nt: TGTGCCAGCAGCTTAGACCGACTAGCGGGAGGGCCCAACGAGCAGTACTTC
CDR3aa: CASSLDRLAGGPNEQYF

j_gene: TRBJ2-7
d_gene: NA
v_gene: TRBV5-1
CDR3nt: TGCGCCAGCAGCTTCGGTATCTCCTACGAGCAGTACTTC
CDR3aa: CASSFGISYEQYF

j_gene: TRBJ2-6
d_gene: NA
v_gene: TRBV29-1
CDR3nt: TGCAGCGTTGAGGACGGGTCTGGGGCCAACGTCCTGACTTTC
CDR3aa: CSVEDGSGANVLTF

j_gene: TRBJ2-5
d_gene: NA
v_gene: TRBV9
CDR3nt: TGTGCCAGCAGCGTAGCTCAGGGGTACCAAGAGACCCAGTACTTC
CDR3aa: CASSVAQGYQETQYF

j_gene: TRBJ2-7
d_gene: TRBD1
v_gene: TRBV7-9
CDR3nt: TGTGCCAGCAGCACCTACCCGGGACAGGGGGCGCAGGGCTACGAGCAGTACTTC
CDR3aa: CASSTYPGQGAQGYEQYF

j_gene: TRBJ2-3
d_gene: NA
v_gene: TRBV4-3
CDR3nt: TGCGCCAGCAGCCAAGATTTGGGCGGGAGCACAGATACGCAGTATTTT
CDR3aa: CASSQDLGGSTDTQYF

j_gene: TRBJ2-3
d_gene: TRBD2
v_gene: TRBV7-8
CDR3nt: TGTGCCAGCAGCTTAGTTCTAGCGGGGAACACAGATACGCAGTATTTT
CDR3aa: CASSLVLAGNTDTQYF

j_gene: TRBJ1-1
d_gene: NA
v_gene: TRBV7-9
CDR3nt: TGTGCCAGCAGCTTAGTCGTGAACACTGAAGCTTTCTTT
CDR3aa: CASSLVVNTEAFF

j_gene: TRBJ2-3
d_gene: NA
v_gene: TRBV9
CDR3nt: TGTGCCAGCAGCCCGAAAATGTGGGGTCAGGGAGCAGATACGCAGTATTTT
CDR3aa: CASSPKMWGQGADTQYF

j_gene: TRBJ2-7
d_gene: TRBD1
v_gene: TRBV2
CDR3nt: TGTGCCAGCAGTGGGACAGGGTACTACGAGCAGTACTTC
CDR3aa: CASSGTGYYEQYF

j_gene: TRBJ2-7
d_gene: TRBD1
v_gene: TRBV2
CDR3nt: TGTGCCAGCAGTACGGACAGGGACTACGAGCAGTACTTC
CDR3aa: CASSTDRDYEQYF

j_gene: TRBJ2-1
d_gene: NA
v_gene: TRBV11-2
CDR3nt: TGTGCCAGCAGCTTGTTCCAGGGAGGAATAAATGAGCAGTTCTTC
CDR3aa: CASSLFQGGINEQFF

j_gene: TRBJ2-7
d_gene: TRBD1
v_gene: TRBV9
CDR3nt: TGTGCCAGCAGCATCCGGGACAGCACCTACGAGCAGTACTTC
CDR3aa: CASSIRDSTYEQYF

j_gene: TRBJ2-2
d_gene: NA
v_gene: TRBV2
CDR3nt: TGTGCCAGCAGTGAAGCGGTAGCGGAGGCACGGGCCGGGGAGCTGTTTTTT
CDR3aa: CASSEAVAEARAGELFF

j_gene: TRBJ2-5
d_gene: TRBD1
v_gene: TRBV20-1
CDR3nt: TGCAGTGCTAGCGGGGACAGGCGCTACTTC
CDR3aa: CSASGDRRYF

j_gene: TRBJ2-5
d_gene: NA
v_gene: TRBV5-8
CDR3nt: TGTGCCAGCAGCCATCGCGGACTTTCTACCCAAGAGACCCAGTACTTC
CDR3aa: CASSHRGLSTQETQYF

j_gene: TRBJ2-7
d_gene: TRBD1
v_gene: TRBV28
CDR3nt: TGTGCCAGCAGTTTCGGACAGGGGGTACCCTCCTTC
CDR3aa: CASSFGQGVPSF

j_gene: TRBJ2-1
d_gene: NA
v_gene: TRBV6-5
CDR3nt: TGTGCCAGCAGTTACTCGATGGCTAGTTGGGACAATGAGCAGTTCTTC
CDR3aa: CASSYSMASWDNEQFF